The next 27 T cell receptor beta chains were all read from a single sample in a study of control samples from healthy donors and cancer patients. Assay: immunoSEQ multiplex PCR; the TCRdb copy retains only in-frame clones and omits some. The table shows about 47,000 clones, with about four fifths occurring only once. What was sequenced was blood. These receptors all stem from a man between 65 and 80 years old in good health.

The chain couples TRBV5-6 to TRBJ1-2, with a tentative D call TRBD1 (5 bases). Trimming took off 0 bases at V and 1 base at J, with 10 bases between the two ends. CDR1 is SGHDT and CDR2 is YYEEEE in the germline V gene. The CDR3 totals 15 residues. The CDR3 sequence: CASSLAGTLNYGYTF. CDR3 bases: TGTGCCAGCAGCTTGGCAGGGACCCTTAACTATGGCTACACCTTC.

Written as DNA, the CDR3 is TGCGCCAGCAGCTCGGGAGGGACAGAAGACTACGAGCAGTACTTC. Protein product: CASSSGGTEDYEQYF. The chain recombines TRBV5-1 with TRBJ2-7, with D possibly TRBD2 on 8 matching bases. Per the germline V gene, CDR1 is SGHRS and CDR2 is YFSETQ. The CDR3 is 15 amino acids. The V gene lost 3 bases and the J gene lost 3 bases, with 16 bases spanning the gap. The full variable domain, in which reference TRBV5-1 and TRBJ2-7 provide the parts outside the CDR3, is KAGVTQTPRYLIKTRGQQVTLSCSPISGHRSVSWYQQTPGQGLQFLFEYFSETQRNKGNFPGRFSGRQFSNSRSEMNVSTLELGDSALYLCASSSGGTEDYEQYFGPGTRLTVT.

The chain combines TRBV28 with TRBJ1-5, with D hard to call. This CDR3 is 15 amino acids long. Deletions cut 5 bases from V and 7 bases from J, with 18 bases between. CDR1 and CDR2 (germline): MDHEN, SYDVKM. CDR3 nucleotide sequence: TGTGCCAGCAGTCCCAGGCGTGAGGGAAGGCAGCCCCAGCATTTT. This translates into CASSPRREGRQPQHF.

This rearrangement joins TRBV5-1 to TRBJ1-1, with D uncertain. V was cut by 2 bases and J by 1 base, with 9 bases left in between. The CDR3 has 14 residues. In germline, CDR1 is SGHRS, CDR2 YFSETQ. CDR3: CASSFSGSNTEAFF. DNA of the CDR3: TGCGCCAGCAGCTTCTCAGGCTCGAACACTGAAGCTTTCTTT.

The chain employs TRBV2 and TRBJ2-7; TRBD2 agrees at 13 bases. Trimming took 7 bases from V and 5 from J; bases not matched to a gene: 2. The CDR3 loop spans 13 amino acids. Looked up from germline, CDR1 is SNHLY and CDR2 is FYNNEI. The CDR3 region is CASTGTSGNEQYF. CDR3 in DNA: TGTGCCAGCACGGGGACTAGCGGGAACGAGCAGTACTTC.

This sequence joins TRBV3-1 (or the pseudogene TRBV3-2) and TRBJ1-2; D unresolved. Germline CDR1 reads LGHDT; CDR2 reads YNNKEL (reference sequence). The CDR3 sequence is 13 residues long. V gave up 7 bases and J gave up 2 bases, with 11 bases separating them. DNA for the CDR3: TGTGCCAGCACCCGCGCGGGGAACTATGGCTACACCTTC. It codes for CASTRAGNYGYTF.

This clone was counted a single time. The V gene is TRBV30, the J gene TRBJ2-1, with 12 positions matching TRBD2. The germline gives CDR1 GTSNPN, CDR2 SVGIG (reference sequence). The junction had 6 bases not matched to a gene; V was cut back by 2 bases and J by 10 bases. This CDR3 region has 14 residues. The CDR3 protein is CAWSSSGGAGEQFF. The CDR3 DNA reads as TGTGCCTGGAGTTCTAGCGGGGGGGCCGGGGAGCAGTTCTTC.

This clone occurred a few times. V is TRBV2 and J is TRBJ2-7; possibly TRBD2 for D (5 bases). CDR1 is SNHLY and CDR2 is FYNNEI in the germline V gene. The ends were cut back, 0 bases at V and 4 bases at J, with 7 bases in the middle. The CDR3 runs to 13 residues. The DNA for the CDR3 is TGTGCCAGCAGTGAAGCGAGAGGGTACGAGCAGTACTTC. It is translated as CASSEARGYEQYF.

This clone was detected once. The chain joins TRBV2 to TRBJ1-2, with 9 bases identical to TRBD1. CDR1 and CDR2 (germline): SNHLY, FYNNEI. J was trimmed by 6 bases and V by 4 bases; bases with no gene match: 6. The CDR3 spans 14 residues. CDR3 protein: CASSAQQGADGYTF. The CDR3 nucleotides read TGTGCCAGCAGTGCCCAACAGGGGGCGGATGGCTACACCTTC.

The V and J genes are TRBV20-1 and TRBJ1-2; possibly TRBD1 for D (5 bases). Germline V gene lookup returns CDR1 DFQATT and CDR2 SNEGSKA (reference sequence). The CDR3 contains 13 residues. V gave up 3 bases and J gave up 3 bases, with 11 bases separating them. The CDR3, as DNA: TGCAGTGCTAGTTGGGGACCCGACTATGGCTACACCTTC. Amino acid sequence: CSASWGPDYGYTF.

CDR3 DNA: TGTGCCAGCAGTAGAGCGAACTATGGCTACACCTTC. Amino acids: CASSRANYGYTF. This chain uses TRBV28 with TRBJ1-2; D gene unclear. CDR3 size: 12 residues. V dropped 5 bases and J dropped 2 bases, with 6 bases sitting between them. Germline V gene data show CDR1 as MDHEN and CDR2 as SYDVKM.

This chain uses TRBV4-2 with TRBJ2-5, with D unresolved. With 3 bases removed from V and 0 bases from J, the gap between germline ends came to 11 bases. The V gene's germline CDR1 is LGHNA and CDR2 YNFKEQ. The CDR3 has 15 residues. The CDR3 reads CASSHPRGNQETQYF. CDR3 nucleotide sequence: TGTGCCAGCAGCCACCCCCGCGGAAACCAAGAGACCCAGTACTTC.

This rearrangement joins TRBV24-1 to TRBJ2-5; 8 bases match TRBD1. Germline V gene sequence: CDR1 KGHDR, CDR2 SFDVKD. J lost 2 bases, V lost 4 bases, and 8 bases had no gene match. The CDR3 is 16 amino acids. The chain's CDR3 is CATSDPQGDGQETQYF. The CDR3 DNA is TGTGCCACCAGTGACCCACAGGGGGATGGACAAGAGACCCAGTACTTC.

The chain uses TRBV24-1 and TRBJ2-1, with TRBD1 as a possible D gene (6 bases). Germline CDR1 reads KGHDR; CDR2 reads SFDVKD. This CDR3 spans 16 amino acids. V shed 5 bases and J shed 5 bases, with 18 bases lying between them. This chain's CDR3 is CATSVTGRRADNEQFF. The CDR3 bases are TGTGCCACCAGTGTCACAGGGCGCCGGGCGGACAATGAGCAGTTCTTC.

The V and J genes are TRBV6-5 and TRBJ1-5, with D perhaps matching TRBD1 (5 bases). CDR3 length: 13 residues. Germline V gene lookup returns CDR1 MNHEY and CDR2 SVGAGI. V was pared by 5 bases and J by 4 bases, with 9 bases between. In nucleotides, the CDR3 is TGTGCCAGCAGTCCCGACAGAAATCAGCCCCAGCATTTT. Translating gives CASSPDRNQPQHF.

The chain is built from TRBV11-1 and TRBJ2-1; TRBD2 matches 14 bases. Germline CDR1 is SGHAT and CDR2 is FQDESV (reference sequence). V was pared by 0 bases and J by 8 bases, with 6 bases of the junction left unmatched. This CDR3 has 17 amino acids. The CDR3 coding sequence is TGTGCCAGCAGCTTAGCGCAGACTAGCGGGGGGGCCTATGAGCAGTTCTTC. As protein: CASSLAQTSGGAYEQFF.

The gene calls are TRBV14 and TRBJ2-5; no definite D call. V dropped 0 bases and J dropped 5 bases, with 16 bases sitting between them. Germline V gene data show CDR1 as SGHDN and CDR2 as FVKESK. The CDR3 runs 16 residues. CDR3 region: CASSQDTGFLWETQYF. DNA of the CDR3: TGTGCCAGCAGCCAAGATACGGGTTTTTTATGGGAGACCCAGTACTTC.

J is TRBJ2-1 and V is TRBV5-8, with TRBD1 matching 8 bases. Losses at the gene ends were 3 bases for V and 2 bases for J; bases not matched to a gene: 4. Germline CDR1 reads SGHTS; CDR2 reads YDEGEE. This CDR3 is built from 15 residues. The CDR3 nucleotides are TGTGCCAGCAGCTGGGACAGGTACCCCTACAATGAGCAGTTCTTC. Amino acid sequence: CASSWDRYPYNEQFF.

The chain is built from TRBV4-2 and TRBJ1-2; 7 nucleotides align to TRBD1. The length of the CDR3 is 14 residues. J was trimmed by 6 bases and V by 1 base; bases with no gene match: 5. Germline V gives CDR1 LGHNA, CDR2 YNFKEQ. CDR3 nucleotide sequence: TGTGCCAGCAGCCAAGGGACCGGGACAGATGGCTACACCTTC. Its protein product is CASSQGTGTDGYTF.

The chain is built from TRBV14 and TRBJ2-7; D is perhaps TRBD2 (6 bases). The CDR3 extends over 12 amino acids. Germline CDR1 reads SGHDN; CDR2 reads FVKESK. The ends were cut back, 0 bases at V and 9 bases at J, with 9 bases in the middle. The CDR3 DNA is TGTGCCAGCAGCCAAGAGGAGGGATGGCAGTACTTC. Protein sequence: CASSQEEGWQYF.

The V gene is TRBV6-6, the J gene TRBJ1-1; the match to TRBD1 covers 7 bases. This CDR3 has 13 amino acids. Looked up from germline, CDR1 is MNHNY and CDR2 is SVGAGI (reference sequence). Trimming cost V 6 bases and J 1 base; bases outside gene matches: 2. The CDR3 nucleotides read TGTGCCAGCAGGAGACAGGGGAACACTGAAGCTTTCTTT. It translates to CASRRQGNTEAFF.

As for this clone: The same CDR3 is also encoded by other DNA sequences in this sample. The rearrangement uses TRBV6-5 and TRBJ1-3, with D perhaps matching TRBD1 (6 bases). CDR3 length: 15 amino acids. Germline-derived CDR1 and CDR2 are MNHEY and SVGAGI. Trimming took 8 bases from V and 0 from J, leaving 14 bases between them. This CDR3 reads CASRLKGGSGNTIYF. CDR3 sequence (DNA): TGTGCCAGCCGCTTGAAAGGGGGCTCTGGAAACACCATATATTTT.

This chain uses TRBV20-1 with TRBJ1-4; no clear D. Trimming left V 6 bases short and J 14 bases short, with 16 bases between. This CDR3 is 11 amino acids long. The germline CDR1 and CDR2 sequences are DFQATT and SNEGSKA (reference sequence). The DNA for the CDR3 is TGCAGTGCCCTCAGAGAGCCGCGGCTGTTTTTT. Amino acid sequence: CSALREPRLFF.

The chain employs TRBV3-1 (or the pseudogene TRBV3-2) and TRBJ1-2; 8 bases are shared with TRBD1. Per germline, CDR1 LGHDT and CDR2 YNNKEL (reference sequence). After removal of 4 bases from V and 3 bases from J, the junction contained 4 bases not matched to a gene. The CDR3 has 14 amino acids. The DNA of the CDR3 is TGTGCCAGCAGCCGGGTGGACAGGGACTATGGCTACACCTTC. Translating gives CASSRVDRDYGYTF.

V and J are TRBV6-5 and TRBJ1-2, with 7 bases lining up with TRBD1. V trimming: 6 bases; J trimming: 2 bases; junction bases outside the gene matches: 9. CDR1 is MNHEY, CDR2 SVGAGI, per germline. This CDR3 spans 15 amino acids. CDR3 nucleotide sequence: TGTGCCAGCAGAAGGGGCGACAGGGACAACTATGGCTACACCTTC. Translated, it gives CASRRGDRDNYGYTF.

The rearrangement links TRBV5-8 to TRBJ2-5; 13 nucleotides align to TRBD2. Germline-derived CDR1 and CDR2 are SGHTS and YDEGEE. V lost 4 bases, J lost 4 bases, and 10 bases stayed unmatched. The CDR3 extends over 17 amino acids. The CDR3 sequence is CASSALELAGGLETQYF. The CDR3 coding sequence is TGTGCCAGCAGCGCCCTGGAACTAGCGGGGGGGCTAGAGACCCAGTACTTC. Variable domain in full (rest from reference TRBV5-8 and TRBJ2-5): EAGVTQSPTHLIKTRGQQATLRCSPISGHTSVYWYQQALGLGLQFLLWYDEGEERNRGNFPPRFSGRQFPNYSSELNVNALELEDSALYLCASSALELAGGLETQYFGPGTRLLVL.

This clone was found a few times. V gene TRBV7-2 combines with J gene TRBJ1-4; no definite D call. The germline V and J ends were trimmed by 1 base and 6 bases, with 12 bases remaining between them. Germline CDR1 and CDR2: SGHTA and FQGNSA. CDR3 length: 15 residues. CDR3 region: CASSLGGGLDEKLFF. The CDR3 DNA follows: TGTGCCAGCAGCTTAGGAGGAGGTCTAGATGAAAAACTGTTTTTT.